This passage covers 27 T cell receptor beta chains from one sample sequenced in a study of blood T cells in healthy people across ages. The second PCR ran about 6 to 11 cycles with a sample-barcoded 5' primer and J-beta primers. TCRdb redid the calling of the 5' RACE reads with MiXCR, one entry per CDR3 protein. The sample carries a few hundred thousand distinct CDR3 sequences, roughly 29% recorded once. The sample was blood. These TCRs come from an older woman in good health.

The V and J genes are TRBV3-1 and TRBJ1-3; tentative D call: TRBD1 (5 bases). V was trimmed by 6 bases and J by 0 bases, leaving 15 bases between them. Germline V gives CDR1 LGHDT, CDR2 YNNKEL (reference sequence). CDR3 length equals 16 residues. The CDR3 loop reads CASSRSPGISGNTIYF. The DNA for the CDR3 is TGTGCCAGCAGTCGAAGCCCAGGGATCTCTGGAAACACCATATATTTT.

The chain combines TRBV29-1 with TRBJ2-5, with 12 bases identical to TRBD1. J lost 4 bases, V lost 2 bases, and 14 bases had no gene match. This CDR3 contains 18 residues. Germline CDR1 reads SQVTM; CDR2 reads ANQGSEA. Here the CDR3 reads CSVEPAPGQGAAGETQYF. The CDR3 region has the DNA TGCAGCGTTGAACCGGCACCGGGACAGGGGGCAGCGGGAGAGACCCAGTACTTC.

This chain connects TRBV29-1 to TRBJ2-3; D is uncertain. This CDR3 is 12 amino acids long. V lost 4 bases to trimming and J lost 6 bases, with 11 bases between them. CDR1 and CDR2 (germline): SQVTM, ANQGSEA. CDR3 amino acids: CSVGSRTDTQYF. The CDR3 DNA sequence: TGCAGCGTTGGGAGCCGTACGGATACGCAGTATTTT.

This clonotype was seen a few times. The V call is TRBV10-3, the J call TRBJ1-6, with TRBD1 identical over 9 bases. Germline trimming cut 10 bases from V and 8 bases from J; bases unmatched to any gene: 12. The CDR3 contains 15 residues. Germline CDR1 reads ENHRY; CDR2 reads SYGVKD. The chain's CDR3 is CATCRTGGKDSPLHF. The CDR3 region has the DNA TGTGCCACCTGCCGCACAGGGGGCAAAGATTCACCCCTCCACTTT.

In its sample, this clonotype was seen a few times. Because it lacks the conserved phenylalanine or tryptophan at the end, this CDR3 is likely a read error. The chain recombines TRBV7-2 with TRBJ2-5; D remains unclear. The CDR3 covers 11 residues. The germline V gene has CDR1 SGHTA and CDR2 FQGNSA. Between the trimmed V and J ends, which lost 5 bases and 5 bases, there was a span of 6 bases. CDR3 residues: CASSQRETQYL. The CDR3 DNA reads TGTGCCAGCAGCCAAAGGGAGACCCAGTACCTC.

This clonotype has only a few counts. The CDR3 DNA is TGCAGCGCCTTGGAGAGGGACTCAACTCTTACCGGGGAGCTGTTTTTT. It encodes CSALERDSTLTGELFF. The J gene is TRBJ2-2, the V gene TRBV29-1; tentatively, D is TRBD2 (6 bases). Deletions cut 7 bases from V and 5 bases from J, with 23 bases between. The germline V gene encodes CDR1 SQVTM and CDR2 ANQGSEA. This CDR3 spans 16 amino acids.

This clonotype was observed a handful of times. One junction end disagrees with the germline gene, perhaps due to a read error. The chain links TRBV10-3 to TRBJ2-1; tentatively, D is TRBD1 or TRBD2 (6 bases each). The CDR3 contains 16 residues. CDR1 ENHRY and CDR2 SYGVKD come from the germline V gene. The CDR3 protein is CAISEGRGLDYDEQFF. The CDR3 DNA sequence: TGTGCCATCAGTGAGGGTCGGGGGCTCGACTACGATGAGCAGTTCTTC.

DNA for the CDR3: TGTGCCAGCAGCGCAAGAAAGGGCGAAAAACTGTTTTTT. Protein sequence: CASSARKGEKLFF. The V and J genes are TRBV9 and TRBJ1-4; D gene uncertain. The germline V gene encodes CDR1 SGDLS and CDR2 YYNGEE. The CDR3 is made up of 13 amino acids. The V gene lost 3 bases and the J gene lost 8 bases, with 11 bases spanning the gap.

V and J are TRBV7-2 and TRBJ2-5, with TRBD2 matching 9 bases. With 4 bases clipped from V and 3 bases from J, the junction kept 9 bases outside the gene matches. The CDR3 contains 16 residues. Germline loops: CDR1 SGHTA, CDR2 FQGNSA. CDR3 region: CASSSGGLAGEETQYF. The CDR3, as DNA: TGTGCCAGCAGCTCCGGGGGTTTAGCGGGGGAAGAGACCCAGTACTTC.

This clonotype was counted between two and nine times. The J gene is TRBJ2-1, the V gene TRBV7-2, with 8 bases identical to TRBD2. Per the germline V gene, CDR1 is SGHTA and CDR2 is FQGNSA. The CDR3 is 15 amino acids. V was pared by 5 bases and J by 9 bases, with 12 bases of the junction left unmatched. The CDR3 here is CASSQRSGGRGEQFF. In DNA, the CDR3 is TGTGCCAGCAGCCAGCGGAGCGGGGGACGGGGTGAGCAGTTCTTC. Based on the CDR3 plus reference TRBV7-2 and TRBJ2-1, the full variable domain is GAGVSQSPSNKVTEKGKDVELRCDPISGHTALYWYRQSLGQGLEFLIYFQGNSAPDKSGLPSDRFSAERTGGSVSTLTIQRTQQEDSAVYLCASSQRSGGRGEQFFGPGTRLTVL.

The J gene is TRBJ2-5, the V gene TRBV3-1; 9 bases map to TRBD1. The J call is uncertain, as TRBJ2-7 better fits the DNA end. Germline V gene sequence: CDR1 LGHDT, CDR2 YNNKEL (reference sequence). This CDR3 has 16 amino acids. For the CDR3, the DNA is TGTGCCAGCAGCCTTACAGCCGGGACAGGGCTTTACGAGCAGTACTTC. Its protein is CASSLTAGTGLYEQYF.

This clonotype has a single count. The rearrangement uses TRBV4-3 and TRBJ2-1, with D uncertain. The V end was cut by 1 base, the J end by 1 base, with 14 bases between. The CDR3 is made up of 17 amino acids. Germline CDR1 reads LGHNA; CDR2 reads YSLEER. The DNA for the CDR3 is TGCGCCAGCAGCCAAGGGATAGAGACGGGTTCCTACAATGAGCAGTTCTTC. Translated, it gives CASSQGIETGSYNEQFF.

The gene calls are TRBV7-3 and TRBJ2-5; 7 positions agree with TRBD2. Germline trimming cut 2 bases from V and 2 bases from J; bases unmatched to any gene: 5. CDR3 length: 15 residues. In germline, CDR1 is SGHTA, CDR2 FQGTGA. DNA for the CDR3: TGTGCCAGCAGCTTATCGGGGGGTTCGCAAGAGACCCAGTACTTC. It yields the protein CASSLSGGSQETQYF.

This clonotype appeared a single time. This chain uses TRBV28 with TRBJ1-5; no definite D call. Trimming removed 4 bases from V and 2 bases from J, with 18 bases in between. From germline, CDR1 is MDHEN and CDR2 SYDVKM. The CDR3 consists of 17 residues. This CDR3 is CASSSLPDLKGNQPQHF. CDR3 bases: TGTGCCAGCAGTTCCCTACCCGATCTTAAGGGCAATCAGCCCCAGCATTTT.

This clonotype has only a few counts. As DNA, the CDR3 is TGTGCCAGCAGCTTAGTTATAAAGACCCAGTACTTC. Translation gives CASSLVIKTQYF. The chain employs TRBV7-2 and TRBJ2-5; D uncertain. The V gene's germline CDR1 is SGHTA and CDR2 FQGNSA. V was cut by 1 base and J by 6 bases, with 6 bases left in between. CDR3 length: 12 residues.

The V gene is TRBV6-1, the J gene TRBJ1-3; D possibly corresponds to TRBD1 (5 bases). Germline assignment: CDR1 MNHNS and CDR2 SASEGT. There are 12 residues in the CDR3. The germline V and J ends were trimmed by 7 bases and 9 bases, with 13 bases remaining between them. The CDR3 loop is CASTGTSVTIYF. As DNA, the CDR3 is TGTGCCAGCACAGGGACCTCGGTCACCATATATTTT.

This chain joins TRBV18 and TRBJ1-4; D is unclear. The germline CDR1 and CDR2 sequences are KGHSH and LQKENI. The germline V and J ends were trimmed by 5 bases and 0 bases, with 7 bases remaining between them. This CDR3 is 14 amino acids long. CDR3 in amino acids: CASSGSATNEKLFF. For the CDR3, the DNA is TGTGCCAGCTCAGGGTCTGCAACTAATGAAAAACTGTTTTTT.

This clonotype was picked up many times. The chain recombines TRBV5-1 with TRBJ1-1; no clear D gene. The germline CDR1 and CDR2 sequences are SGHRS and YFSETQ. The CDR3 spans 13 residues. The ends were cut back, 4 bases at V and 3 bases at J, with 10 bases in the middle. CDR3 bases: TGCGCCAGCAGCCAAGGCTGGGACACTGAAGCTTTCTTT. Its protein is CASSQGWDTEAFF.

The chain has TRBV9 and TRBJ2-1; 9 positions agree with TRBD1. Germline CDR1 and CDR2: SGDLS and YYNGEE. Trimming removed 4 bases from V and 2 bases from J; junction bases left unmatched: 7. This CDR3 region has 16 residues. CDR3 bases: TGTGCCAGCAGCCCATTCGGGACAGGGACCTACAATGAGCAGTTCTTC. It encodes CASSPFGTGTYNEQFF.

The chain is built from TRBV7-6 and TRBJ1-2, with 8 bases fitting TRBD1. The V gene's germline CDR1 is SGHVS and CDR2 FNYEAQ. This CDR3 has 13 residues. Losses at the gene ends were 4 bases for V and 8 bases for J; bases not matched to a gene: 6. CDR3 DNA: TGTGCCAGCAGCTCTCAGGGACAGGCGGGCTACACCTTC. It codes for CASSSQGQAGYTF.

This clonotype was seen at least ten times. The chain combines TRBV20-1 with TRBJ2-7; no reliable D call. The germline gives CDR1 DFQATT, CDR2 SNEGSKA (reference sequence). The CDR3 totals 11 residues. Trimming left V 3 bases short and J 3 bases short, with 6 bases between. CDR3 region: CSASSGYEQYF. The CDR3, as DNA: TGCAGTGCTAGTTCGGGCTACGAGCAGTACTTC.

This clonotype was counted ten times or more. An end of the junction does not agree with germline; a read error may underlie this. The DNA of the CDR3 is TGTGCCAGTAGTTTGACAGGGACTGAAGCTTTCTTT. It is translated as CASSLTGTEAFF. The rearrangement joins TRBV5-1 to TRBJ1-1; 7 bases are shared with TRBD1. CDR3 size: 12 residues. The germline V gene has CDR1 SGHRS and CDR2 YFSETQ.

CDR3 DNA sequence: TGTGCCAGCAGCGTAGCGGGGGCTCGGTCGGAGACCCAGTACTTC. Translation gives CASSVAGARSETQYF. The chain employs TRBV9 and TRBJ2-5; either TRBD1 or TRBD2 may fit D (6 bases each). The CDR3 has 15 amino acids. V was shortened by 0 bases and J by 5 bases, with 14 bases between the two germline ends. Germline CDR1 is SGDLS and CDR2 is YYNGEE. Full variable domain (outside the CDR3, taken from reference TRBV9 and TRBJ2-5): DSGVTQTPKHLITATGQRVTLRCSPRSGDLSVYWYQQSLDQGLQFLIQYYNGEERAKGNILERFSAQQFPDLHSELNLSSLELGDSALYFCASSVAGARSETQYFGPGTRLLVL.

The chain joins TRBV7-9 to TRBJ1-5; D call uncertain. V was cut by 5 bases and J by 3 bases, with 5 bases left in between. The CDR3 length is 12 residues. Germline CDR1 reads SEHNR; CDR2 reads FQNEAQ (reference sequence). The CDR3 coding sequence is TGTGCCAGCAGCGGACCCAATCAGCCCCAGCATTTT. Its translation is CASSGPNQPQHF.

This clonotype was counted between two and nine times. CDR3 sequence (DNA): TGTGCCAGCAGCCGGATCAGGGAGGTGAACACTGAAGCTTTCTTT. This translates into CASSRIREVNTEAFF. The rearrangement joins TRBV14 to TRBJ1-1; possibly TRBD1 for D (5 bases). The CDR3 loop spans 15 amino acids. Trimming took 4 bases from V and 0 from J, leaving 12 bases between them. CDR1 SGHDN and CDR2 FVKESK come from the germline V gene. Combining the CDR3 with reference TRBV14 and TRBJ1-1 gives the whole variable domain EAGVTQFPSHSVIEKGQTVTLRCDPISGHDNLYWYRRVMGKEIKFLLHFVKESKQDESGMPNNRFLAERTGGTYSTLKVQPAELEDSGVYFCASSRIREVNTEAFFGQGTRLTVV.

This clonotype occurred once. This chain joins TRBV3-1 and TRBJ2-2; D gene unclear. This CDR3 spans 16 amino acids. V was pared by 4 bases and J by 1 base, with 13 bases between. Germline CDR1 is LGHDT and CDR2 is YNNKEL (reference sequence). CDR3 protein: CASSLSWGVNTGELFF. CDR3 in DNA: TGTGCCAGCAGCCTCAGTTGGGGTGTGAACACCGGGGAGCTGTTTTTT.

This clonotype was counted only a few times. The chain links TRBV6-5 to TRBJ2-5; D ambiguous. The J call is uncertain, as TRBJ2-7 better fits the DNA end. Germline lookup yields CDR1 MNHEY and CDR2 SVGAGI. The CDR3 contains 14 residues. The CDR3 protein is CASSYGVLRYEQYF. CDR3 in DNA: TGTGCCAGCAGTTACGGGGTTCTGCGCTACGAGCAGTACTTC.